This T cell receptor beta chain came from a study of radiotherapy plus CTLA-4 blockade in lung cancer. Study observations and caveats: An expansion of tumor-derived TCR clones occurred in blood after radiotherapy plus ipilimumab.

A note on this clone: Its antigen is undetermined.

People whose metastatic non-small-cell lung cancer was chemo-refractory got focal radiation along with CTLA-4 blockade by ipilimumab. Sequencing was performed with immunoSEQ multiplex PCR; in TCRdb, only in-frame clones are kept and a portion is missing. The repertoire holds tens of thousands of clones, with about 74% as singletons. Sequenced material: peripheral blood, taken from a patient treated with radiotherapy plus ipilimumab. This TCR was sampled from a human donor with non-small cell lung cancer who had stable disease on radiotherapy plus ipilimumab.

CDR3 residues: CSVVSGTGELFF. The CDR3 bases are TGCAGCGTTGTTTCAGGCACCGGGGAGCTGTTTTTT. The V and J genes are TRBV29-1 and TRBJ2-2; D unresolved. Germline V CDR1 and CDR2: SQVTM, ANQGSEA. V was clipped by 4 bases and J by 4 bases, with 7 bases between them. The CDR3 runs to 12 residues.